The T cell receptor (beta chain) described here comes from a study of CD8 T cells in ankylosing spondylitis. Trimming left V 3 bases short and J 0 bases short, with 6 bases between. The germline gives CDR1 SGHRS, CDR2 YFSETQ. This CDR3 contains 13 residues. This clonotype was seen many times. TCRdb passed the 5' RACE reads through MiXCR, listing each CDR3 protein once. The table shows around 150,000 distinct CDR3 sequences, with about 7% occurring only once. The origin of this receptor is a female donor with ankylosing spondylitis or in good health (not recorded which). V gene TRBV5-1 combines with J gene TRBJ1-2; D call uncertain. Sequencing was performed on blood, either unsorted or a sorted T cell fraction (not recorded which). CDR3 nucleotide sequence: TGCGCCAGCAGCTATACTCCTAACTATGGCTACACCTTC. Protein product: CASSYTPNYGYTF.